The 19 T cell receptor beta chains below all came from one sample that was sequenced in a study of blood T cell repertoires in COVID-19. TCRdb keeps only in-frame clones here, not all; method: immunoSEQ multiplex PCR. This sample has about 220,000 clones; around 80% occur once, and the top ten carry approximately 16%. The specimen was PBMCs or T cells enriched from blood (not recorded which). The receptors here all came from a man between 40 and 49 years old who had recovered from COVID-19.

V is TRBV6-2 or TRBV6-3 and J is TRBJ1-1; no reliable D call. Trimming left V 6 bases short and J 3 bases short, with 17 bases between. The CDR3 covers 15 residues. Per germline, CDR1 MNHEY and CDR2 SVGEGT. The DNA of the CDR3 is TGTGCCAGCAGCCGCCCACGGGCCGGGGACACTGAAGCTTTCTTT. Translating it yields CASSRPRAGDTEAFF.

The chain uses TRBV28 and TRBJ2-7; 11 positions match TRBD2. The CDR3 extends over 16 amino acids. The V gene's germline CDR1 is MDHEN and CDR2 SYDVKM. Trimming at V came to 8 bases and at J to 1 base, leaving 10 bases not matched to a gene. The CDR3 region is CASLNGGTSGSYEQYF. The CDR3 region has the DNA TGTGCCAGCCTCAACGGCGGGACTAGCGGTTCCTACGAGCAGTACTTC. Based on the CDR3 plus reference TRBV28 and TRBJ2-7, the full variable domain is DVKVTQSSRYLVKRTGEKVFLECVQDMDHENMFWYRQDPGLGLRLIYFSYDVKMKEKGDIPEGYSVSREKKERFSLILESASTNQTSMYLCASLNGGTSGSYEQYFGPGTRLTVT.

The J gene is TRBJ2-7, the V gene TRBV9, with D perhaps TRBD1 (5 bases). V lost 0 bases and J 3 bases, leaving 10 bases between the germline ends. The CDR3 is made up of 14 amino acids. Germline V CDR1 and CDR2: SGDLS, YYNGEE. CDR3 sequence (DNA): TGTGCCAGCAGCGTAGAGTCAGGGAACTACGAGCAGTACTTC. Protein sequence: CASSVESGNYEQYF.

This sequence joins TRBV10-1 and TRBJ2-5; TRBD1 is a possible D gene (5 bases). Trimming took off 3 bases at V and 6 bases at J, with 17 bases between the two ends. The CDR3 is 15 amino acids. CDR1 is WNHNN and CDR2 is SYGVQD in the germline V gene (reference sequence). CDR3 protein: CASSEGQGSRQTQYF. The CDR3 region has the DNA TGCGCCAGCAGTGAAGGTCAGGGATCTCGACAGACCCAGTACTTC.

The CDR3 spells CASSLQAQRDTEAFF. CDR3 sequence (DNA): TGTGCCAGCAGCTTACAGGCCCAGCGGGACACTGAAGCTTTCTTT. J is TRBJ1-1 and V is TRBV7-2; D not resolved. CDR3 length: 15 residues. CDR1 is SGHTA and CDR2 is FQGNSA in the germline V gene. Trimming took off 2 bases at V and 3 bases at J, with 13 bases between the two ends. The full variable domain, rest sourced from reference TRBV7-2 and TRBJ1-1, is GAGVSQSPSNKVTEKGKDVELRCDPISGHTALYWYRQSLGQGLEFLIYFQGNSAPDKSGLPSDRFSAERTGGSVSTLTIQRTQQEDSAVYLCASSLQAQRDTEAFFGQGTRLTVV.

This chain joins TRBV5-4 and TRBJ2-1; TRBD2 matches 9 bases. With V trimmed by 0 bases and J by 8 bases, 3 bases remained unmatched. Germline CDR1 SGHNT, CDR2 YYREEE (reference sequence). This CDR3 contains 14 residues. The CDR3 sequence: CASSLASGMDEQFF. CDR3 nucleotides: TGTGCCAGCAGCTTGGCTAGCGGGATGGATGAGCAGTTCTTC. Combining the CDR3 with reference TRBV5-4 and TRBJ2-1 gives the whole variable domain ETGVTQSPTHLIKTRGQQVTLRCSSQSGHNTVSWYQQALGQGPQFIFQYYREEENGRGNFPPRFSGLQFPNYSSELNVNALELDDSALYLCASSLASGMDEQFFGPGTRLTVL.

This sequence joins TRBV11-2 and TRBJ2-7, with 8 positions matching TRBD1. This CDR3 comprises 13 residues. With V trimmed by 4 bases and J by 6 bases, 5 bases remained unmatched. Germline lookup yields CDR1 SGHAT and CDR2 FQNNGV. The CDR3 loop reads CASSSDRDAEQYF. Written as DNA, the CDR3 is TGTGCCAGCAGCTCGGACAGGGACGCCGAGCAGTACTTC.

This clone showed up just once. The chain joins TRBV5-1 to TRBJ2-5; 8 bases fit TRBD2. Germline assignment: CDR1 SGHRS and CDR2 YFSETQ. J lost 5 bases, V lost 4 bases, and 7 bases had no gene match. This CDR3 is 14 amino acids long. The CDR3 protein is CASSPQAGVETQYF. In DNA form, the CDR3 reads TGCGCCAGCAGCCCCCAAGCGGGAGTGGAGACCCAGTACTTC.

This chain joins TRBV5-8 and TRBJ1-2, with 7 bases matching TRBD1. Germline V CDR1 and CDR2: SGHTS, YDEGEE. The CDR3 is 14 amino acids. The V gene end was trimmed by 7 bases and the J gene end by 7 bases; junction bases not matched to a gene: 13. This CDR3 reads CASEQRGREVGYTF. The CDR3 coding sequence is TGTGCCAGCGAGCAAAGGGGGCGCGAAGTTGGCTACACCTTC.

The V and J genes are TRBV9 and TRBJ2-1; D unclear. Germline V gene sequence: CDR1 SGDLS, CDR2 YYNGEE. The V gene lost 0 bases and the J gene lost 0 bases, with 10 bases spanning the gap. CDR3 length: 16 residues. For the CDR3, the DNA is TGTGCCAGCAGCGTAGTTTCCAAATCCTCCTACAATGAGCAGTTCTTC. It is translated as CASSVVSKSSYNEQFF.

The CDR3 DNA reads TGTGCCAGCAGCATCGCAACAGGGAGTGGAGAGACCCAGTACTTC. Amino acids: CASSIATGSGETQYF. This chain links TRBV7-8 with TRBJ2-5; D perhaps matches TRBD1 (6 bases). Germline values: CDR1 SGHVS, CDR2 FQNEAQ. This CDR3 has 15 amino acids. The V and J ends lost 5 bases and 4 bases respectively, with 17 bases between them.

The chain links TRBV19 to TRBJ1-4; the D gene is possibly TRBD1 (5 bases). This CDR3 region has 14 residues. CDR1 is LNHDA and CDR2 is SQIVND in the germline V gene (reference sequence). Trimming removed 6 bases from V and 7 bases from J, with 15 bases in between. The CDR3 reads CASSRQPWSEKLFF. The DNA for the CDR3 is TGTGCCAGTAGCCGACAGCCCTGGAGTGAAAAACTGTTTTTT.

V and J are TRBV23-1 and TRBJ1-2, with 9 bases lining up with TRBD1. TRBV23-1 is an ORF for which the function is uncertain. With V trimmed by 2 bases and J by 11 bases, 3 bases remained unmatched. The CDR3 sequence is 12 residues long. The DNA for the CDR3 is TGCGCCAGCAGTCAAGGGGACAGGGAGTACACCTTC. Its translation is CASSQGDREYTF.

The rearrangement joins TRBV30 to TRBJ1-3, with 7 bases that match TRBD1. The CDR3 loop spans 13 amino acids. Germline V gene lookup returns CDR1 GTSNPN and CDR2 SVGIG (reference sequence). Trimming at V came to 4 bases and at J to 5 bases, leaving 5 bases not matched to a gene. CDR3 sequence: CAWNRDSRNTIYF. CDR3 nucleotides: TGTGCCTGGAATCGGGACAGCCGAAACACCATATATTTT.

The chain combines TRBV20-1 with TRBJ2-7; D gene unclear. Germline CDR1 reads DFQATT; CDR2 reads SNEGSKA (reference sequence). This CDR3 region has 11 residues. V lost 6 bases and J lost 7, with 13 bases in between. CDR3 amino acids: CSAKPLREQYF. In DNA, the CDR3 is TGCAGTGCGAAACCCCTTCGGGAGCAGTACTTC.

The chain links TRBV28 to TRBJ2-4, with TRBD1 matching over 7 bases. This CDR3 region has 15 residues. With 5 bases clipped from V and 10 bases from J, the junction kept 14 bases outside the gene matches. Per germline, CDR1 MDHEN and CDR2 SYDVKM. The CDR3 is CASSGDFNRGIIQYF. The CDR3 DNA reads as TGTGCCAGCAGTGGTGACTTTAACAGGGGTATTATTCAGTACTTC.

This clone came up once. The chain links TRBV18 to TRBJ1-1, with unresolved D. V was clipped by 8 bases and J by 1 base, with 14 bases between them. This CDR3 region has 14 residues. Germline CDR1 and CDR2: KGHSH and LQKENI. The CDR3 sequence: CASTHNTWNTEAFF. CDR3 sequence (DNA): TGTGCCAGCACACATAACACCTGGAACACTGAAGCTTTCTTT.

The gene calls are TRBV2 and TRBJ1-3; 8 positions agree with TRBD1. Trimming removed 6 bases from V and 6 bases from J; junction bases left unmatched: 4. This CDR3 has 13 amino acids. Germline V gene lookup returns CDR1 SNHLY and CDR2 FYNNEI. The CDR3 spells CASRADRENTIYF. In DNA form, the CDR3 reads TGTGCCAGCAGGGCGGACAGGGAAAACACCATATATTTT.

The J gene is TRBJ2-1, the V gene TRBV4-1; weak D call: TRBD1 (5 bases). V was clipped by 0 bases and J by 9 bases, with 6 bases between them. Looked up from germline, CDR1 is MGHRA and CDR2 is YSYEKL. The CDR3 is 12 residues long. CDR3 residues: CASSQDGAEQFF. The CDR3 DNA sequence: TGCGCCAGCAGCCAAGATGGGGCTGAGCAGTTCTTC.